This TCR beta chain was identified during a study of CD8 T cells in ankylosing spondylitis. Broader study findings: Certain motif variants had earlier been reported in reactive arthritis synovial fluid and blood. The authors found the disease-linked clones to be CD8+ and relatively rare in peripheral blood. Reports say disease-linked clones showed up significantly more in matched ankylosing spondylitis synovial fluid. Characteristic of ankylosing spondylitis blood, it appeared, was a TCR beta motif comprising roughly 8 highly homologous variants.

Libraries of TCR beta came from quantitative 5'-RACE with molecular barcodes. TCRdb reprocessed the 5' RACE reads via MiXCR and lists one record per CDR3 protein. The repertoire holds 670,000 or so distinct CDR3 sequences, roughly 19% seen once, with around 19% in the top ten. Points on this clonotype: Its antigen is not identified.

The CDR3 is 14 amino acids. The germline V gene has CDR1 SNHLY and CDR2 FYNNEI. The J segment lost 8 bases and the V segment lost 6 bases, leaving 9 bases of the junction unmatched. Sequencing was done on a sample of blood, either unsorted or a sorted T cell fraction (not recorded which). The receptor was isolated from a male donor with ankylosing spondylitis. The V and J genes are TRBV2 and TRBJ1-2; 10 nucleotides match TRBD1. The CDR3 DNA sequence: TGTGCCAGCAGGAAAGGACAGGGGGTAGGAGGCTACACCTTC. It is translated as CASRKGQGVGGYTF.